This TCR beta chain was sequenced in a study of multiple sclerosis patients with progressive multifocal leukoencephalopathy. Time point denoted: around 12 months of natalizumab therapy. Only in-frame clones appear in the TCRdb table, and some are missing; sequencing was by immunoSEQ multiplex PCR. Of about 30,000 clones listed, around 90% are singletons. This clone was seen a few times. CDR3 size: 14 residues. V lost 4 bases and J lost 8, with 17 bases in between. Germline V lookup: CDR1 MNHNS, CDR2 SASEGT. The chain is built from TRBV6-1 and TRBJ1-2; no definite D call. The sample was PBMCs, taken from a patient treated with natalizumab. This TCR was recovered from a human donor with multiple sclerosis. The CDR3 DNA sequence: TGTGCCAGCAGTGTTGGGCGAAATATGCGGGGCTACACCTTC. Its translation: CASSVGRNMRGYTF.